These 19 T cell receptor beta chains originate from one sample sequenced in a study of post-analysis software for immune sequencing data. Presence of unique molecular identifiers characterized the TCR beta cDNA libraries. TCRdb passed the PCR reads through MiXCR, listing each CDR3 protein once. Of 750,000 to 900,000 distinct CDR3 sequences in the sample, just over 45% were seen once. Broader study findings: About five TRBV segments appeared more often in patients than in controls, and TRBV5-6, TRBV5-1 and TRBV20-1 were among these.

The antigens these receptors bind are not known. Sequencing used blood. All receptors come from a girl under 18 with multiple sclerosis.

The rearrangement joins TRBV10-3 to TRBJ2-7; TRBD1 matches at 9 bases. Germline-derived CDR1 and CDR2 are ENHRY and SYGVKD. Trimming cost V 3 bases and J 1 base; bases outside gene matches: 4. The CDR3 runs 15 residues. CDR3 sequence: CAISEGDRASYEQYF. The DNA for the CDR3 is TGTGCCATCAGTGAAGGGGACAGGGCTTCCTACGAGCAGTACTTC.

The chain joins TRBV10-3 to TRBJ2-1; D is unresolved. The germline V gene encodes CDR1 ENHRY and CDR2 SYGVKD. V lost 3 bases, J lost 7 bases, and 4 bases lay in between. This CDR3 has 11 amino acids. The CDR3 region has the DNA TGTGCCATCAGTGACACGAATGAGCAGTTCTTC. It codes for CAISDTNEQFF.

Comments on this clonotype: A read error may account for a junction end that differs from germline. This chain uses TRBV29-1 with TRBJ1-2, with a tentative D call TRBD1 (6 bases). CDR3 length: 12 amino acids. The V gene's germline CDR1 is SQVTM and CDR2 ANQGSEA. Written as DNA, the CDR3 is TGCAGCGTTGAACGTCAGGGGTATGACTACACCTTC. Translation gives CSVERQGYDYTF.

This clonotype came up a few times. J is TRBJ2-7 and V is TRBV29-1; 7 positions match TRBD1. Germline V CDR1 and CDR2: SQVTM, ANQGSEA. The CDR3 runs to 15 residues. Losses at the gene ends were 1 base for V and 1 base for J; bases not matched to a gene: 7. CDR3 sequence (DNA): TGCAGCGTTGAAGTGGAAGGGGGCGAGTCCTACGAGCAGTACTTC. It specifies CSVEVEGGESYEQYF.

This clonotype was seen only a few times. The chain has TRBV24-1 and TRBJ2-3; D remains unclear. Germline CDR1 reads KGHDR; CDR2 reads SFDVKD. Trimming removed 3 bases from V and 0 bases from J, with 12 bases in between. The CDR3 runs to 16 residues. The CDR3 DNA is TGTGCCACCAGTGATCAACGGGTCCATAGCACAGATACGCAGTATTTT. Amino acid sequence: CATSDQRVHSTDTQYF.

This clonotype showed up just a few times. The junction departs from the called germline gene at one end, perhaps through a read error. The rearrangement uses TRBV5-1 and TRBJ2-7; 9 positions match TRBD1. The CDR3 has 15 residues. Germline CDR1 reads SGHRS; CDR2 reads YFSETQ. CDR3 nucleotides: TGCGCCAACAGCTTTGGCCGGGACAGGGCCTACGAGCAGTACTTC. It is translated as CANSFGRDRAYEQYF. Drawing the rest from reference TRBV5-1 and TRBJ2-7, the complete variable domain is KAGVTQTPRYLIKTRGQQVTLSCSPISGHRSVSWYQQTPGQGLQFLFEYFSETQRNKGNFPGRFSGRQFSNSRSEMNVSTLELGDSALYLCANSFGRDRAYEQYFGPGTRLTVT.

The chain couples TRBV20-1 to TRBJ2-7; D gene ambiguous. This CDR3 has 11 residues. Per germline, CDR1 DFQATT and CDR2 SNEGSKA (reference sequence). The ends were cut back, 1 base at V and 5 bases at J, with 6 bases in the middle. CDR3 sequence: CSARARDEQYF. The DNA of the CDR3 is TGCAGTGCTAGAGCAAGGGACGAGCAGTACTTC.

The rearrangement joins TRBV4-3 to TRBJ2-1; D not resolved. V was shortened by 3 bases and J by 3 bases, with 6 bases between the two germline ends. This CDR3 spans 13 amino acids. From germline, CDR1 is LGHNA and CDR2 YSLEER. The CDR3 protein is CASSQTFYNEQFF. Written as DNA, the CDR3 is TGCGCCAGCAGCCAGACCTTCTACAATGAGCAGTTCTTC.

The count of this clonotype is one. The genes are TRBV28 and TRBJ2-1; 8 bases agree with TRBD2. The CDR3 totals 17 residues. CDR1 is MDHEN and CDR2 is SYDVKM in the germline V gene. V dropped 8 bases and J dropped 3; count of bases not matched to a gene: 15. This chain's CDR3 is CASGGGVLAGGYNEQFF. The DNA for the CDR3 is TGTGCCAGCGGAGGGGGAGTGTTGGCGGGGGGCTACAATGAGCAGTTCTTC.

The V and J genes are TRBV4-2 and TRBJ2-6, with D tentatively TRBD1 (6 bases). V lost 8 bases and J 0 bases, leaving 11 bases between the germline ends. CDR1 is LGHNA and CDR2 is YNFKEQ in the germline V gene. CDR3 length equals 15 residues. The CDR3 sequence: CASGDIGSGANVLTF. The CDR3 bases are TGTGCCAGCGGGGACATCGGCTCTGGGGCCAACGTCCTGACTTTC.

This clonotype was detected only once. The chain employs TRBV7-9 and TRBJ2-7; D not resolved. The V and J ends lost 1 base and 4 bases respectively, with 17 bases between them. Germline V gives CDR1 SEHNR, CDR2 FQNEAQ (reference sequence). The CDR3 is 16 residues long. CDR3 region: CASSLGSGPRVYEQYF. The CDR3 region has the DNA TGTGCCAGCAGCTTAGGGTCAGGACCTAGGGTTTACGAGCAGTACTTC.

This sequence joins TRBV5-1 and TRBJ1-4; perhaps TRBD1 as D (6 bases). The CDR3 totals 15 residues. The V end was cut by 0 bases, the J end by 4 bases, with 10 bases between. Germline V gives CDR1 SGHRS, CDR2 YFSETQ. The CDR3 region is CASSLVDSFNEKLFF. Written as DNA, the CDR3 is TGCGCCAGCAGCTTGGTGGACAGCTTTAATGAAAAACTGTTTTTT.

This clonotype was picked up a small number of times. The rearrangement joins TRBV4-1 to TRBJ2-3; D is undetermined. V dropped 3 bases and J dropped 4 bases, with 14 bases sitting between them. There are 15 residues in the CDR3. CDR1 is MGHRA, CDR2 YSYEKL, per germline. CDR3: CASSQEPGSADTQYF. The CDR3 nucleotides are TGCGCCAGCAGCCAGGAGCCGGGCTCGGCAGATACGCAGTATTTT.

This clonotype was observed a few times. The chain employs TRBV5-6 and TRBJ2-7; D is ambiguous. The CDR3 is 13 residues long. Germline CDR1 is SGHDT and CDR2 is YYEEEE. V lost 4 bases and J 3 bases, leaving 11 bases between the germline ends. The chain's CDR3 is CASSRTYYYEQYF. CDR3 DNA sequence: TGTGCCAGCAGCCGGACGTACTACTACGAGCAGTACTTC.

This rearrangement joins TRBV5-5 to TRBJ2-7; no firm D call. Trimming pared 4 bases from V and 2 bases from J, leaving 19 bases between. This CDR3 has 16 amino acids. Germline V gene data show CDR1 as SGHKS and CDR2 as YYEKEE (reference sequence). The CDR3 nucleotides read TGTGCCAGCAGCCCCCTGGGTCCCCCCTACCCCTACGAGCAGTACTTC. It codes for CASSPLGPPYPYEQYF.

The rearrangement joins TRBV28 to TRBJ2-4, with D possibly being TRBD2 (6 bases). With 3 bases removed from V and 13 bases from J, the gap between germline ends came to 16 bases. This CDR3 contains 13 residues. From germline, CDR1 is MDHEN and CDR2 SYDVKM. CDR3 region: CASSFGGLREQYF. The CDR3 DNA is TGTGCCAGCAGTTTTGGGGGACTGAGGGAGCAGTACTTC. Together with reference TRBV28 and TRBJ2-4, the CDR3 gives the full variable domain: DVKVTQSSRYLVKRTGEKVFLECVQDMDHENMFWYRQDPGLGLRLIYFSYDVKMKEKGDIPEGYSVSREKKERFSLILESASTNQTSMYLCASSFGGLREQYFGAGTRLSVL.

The gene calls are TRBV3-1 and TRBJ2-1; TRBD2 might be the D (6 bases). CDR1 LGHDT and CDR2 YNNKEL come from the germline V gene (reference sequence). The CDR3 runs to 15 residues. With 0 bases removed from V and 2 bases from J, the gap between germline ends came to 8 bases. CDR3 DNA sequence: TGTGCCAGCAGCCAAGATGCGGGAACCTACAATGAGCAGTTCTTC. It translates to CASSQDAGTYNEQFF.

The rearrangement uses TRBV20-1 and TRBJ1-2; 9 nucleotides agree with TRBD1. Germline-derived CDR1 and CDR2 are DFQATT and SNEGSKA (reference sequence). Trimming removed 8 bases from V and 4 bases from J; junction bases left unmatched: 11. There are 14 residues in the CDR3. Here the CDR3 DNA reads TGCAGTAAACACCGGGACAGGGTGGGCTATGGCTACACCTTC. This translates into CSKHRDRVGYGYTF.

This clonotype has only a few counts. V usage is TRBV19 and J usage is TRBJ2-5, with 7 bases matching TRBD1. This CDR3 has 15 residues. Trimming cost V 4 bases and J 1 base; bases outside gene matches: 6. The germline gives CDR1 LNHDA, CDR2 SQIVND (reference sequence). The DNA of the CDR3 is TGTGCCAGTAGTACGTCCGGGACAGTCCAAGAGACCCAGTACTTC. Translated: CASSTSGTVQETQYF.